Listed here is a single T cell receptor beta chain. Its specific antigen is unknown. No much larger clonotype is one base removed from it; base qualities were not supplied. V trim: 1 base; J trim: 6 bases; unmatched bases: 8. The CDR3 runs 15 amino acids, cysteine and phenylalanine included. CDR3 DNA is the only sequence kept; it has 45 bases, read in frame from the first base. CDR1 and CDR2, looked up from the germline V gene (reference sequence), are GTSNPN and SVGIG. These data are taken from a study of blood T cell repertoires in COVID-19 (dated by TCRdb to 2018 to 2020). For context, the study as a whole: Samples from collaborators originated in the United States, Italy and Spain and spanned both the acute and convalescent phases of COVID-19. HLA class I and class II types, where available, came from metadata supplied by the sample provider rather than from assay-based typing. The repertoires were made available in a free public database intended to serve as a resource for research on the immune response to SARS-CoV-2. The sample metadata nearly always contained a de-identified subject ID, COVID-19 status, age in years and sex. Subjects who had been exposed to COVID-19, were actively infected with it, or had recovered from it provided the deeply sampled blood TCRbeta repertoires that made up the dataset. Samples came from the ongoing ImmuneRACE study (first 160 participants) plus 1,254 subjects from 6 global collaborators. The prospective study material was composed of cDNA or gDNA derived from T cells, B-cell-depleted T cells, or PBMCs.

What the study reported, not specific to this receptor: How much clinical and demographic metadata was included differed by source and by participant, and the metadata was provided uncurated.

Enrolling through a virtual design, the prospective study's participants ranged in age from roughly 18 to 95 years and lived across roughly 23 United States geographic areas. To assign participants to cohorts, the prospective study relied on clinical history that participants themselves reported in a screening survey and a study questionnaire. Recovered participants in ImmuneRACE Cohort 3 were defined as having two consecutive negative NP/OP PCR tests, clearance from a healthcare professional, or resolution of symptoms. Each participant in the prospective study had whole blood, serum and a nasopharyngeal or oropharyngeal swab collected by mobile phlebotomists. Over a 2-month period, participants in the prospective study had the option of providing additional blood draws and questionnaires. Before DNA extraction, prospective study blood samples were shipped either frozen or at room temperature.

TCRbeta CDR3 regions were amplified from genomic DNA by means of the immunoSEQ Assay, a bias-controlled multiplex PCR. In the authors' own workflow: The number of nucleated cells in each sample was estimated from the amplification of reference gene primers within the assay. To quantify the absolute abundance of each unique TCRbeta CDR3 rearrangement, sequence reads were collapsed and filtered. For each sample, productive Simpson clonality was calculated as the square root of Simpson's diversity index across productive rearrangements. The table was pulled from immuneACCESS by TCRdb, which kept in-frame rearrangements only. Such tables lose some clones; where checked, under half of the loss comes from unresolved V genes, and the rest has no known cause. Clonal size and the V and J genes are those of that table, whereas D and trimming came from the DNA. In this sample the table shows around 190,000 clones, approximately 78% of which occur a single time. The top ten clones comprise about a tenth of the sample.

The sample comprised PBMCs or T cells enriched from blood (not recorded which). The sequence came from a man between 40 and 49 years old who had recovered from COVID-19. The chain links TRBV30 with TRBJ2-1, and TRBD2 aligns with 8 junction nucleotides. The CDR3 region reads CAWSEGTRMTNEQFF. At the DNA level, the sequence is TGTGCCTGGAGTGAGGGGACTAGGATGACCAATGAGCAGTTCTTC.